Listed below are T cell receptor beta chains from one sample, sequenced in a study of cytomegalovirus exposure and HLA in healthy donors. Generated by immunoSEQ multiplex PCR, the TCRdb table keeps only in-frame clones and is missing some. Of about 160,000 clones detected, 70% to 80% appear once; the ten largest clones hold roughly 3.4%. What was sequenced was PBMCs. All receptors come from a human donor in good health. Each CDR3 is given with its conserved first and last residue. The D gene is left open where the match is weak. Part of the rows lack a size; the others show once, few, many or a class for expanded clones.

CDR3 DNA: TGTGCCAGCAGATCCAGGGGGGATACGCAGTATTTT
CDR3 protein: CASRSRGDTQYF
clone size: NA
J gene: TRBJ2-3
V gene: TRBV7-9
D gene: TRBD1

CDR3 DNA: TGTGCCAGCAGCCCAAGCGGGGGTCCCCCCTCTGGGGCCAACGTCCTGACTTTC
CDR3 protein: CASSPSGGPPSGANVLTF
clone size: NA
J gene: TRBJ2-6
V gene: TRBV5-4
D gene: TRBD2

CDR3 DNA: TGTGCCAGTAGTACGCTGGGACAACGGGAAAAACTGTTTTTT
CDR3 protein: CASSTLGQREKLFF
clone size: NA
J gene: TRBJ1-4
V gene: TRBV19
D gene: NA

CDR3 DNA: TGTGCCAGCAGCTTCCAGGGCGTCTCTGGAAACACCATATATTTT
CDR3 protein: CASSFQGVSGNTIYF
clone size: NA
J gene: TRBJ1-3
V gene: TRBV7-9
D gene: NA

CDR3 DNA: TGTGCCAGTAGTGCCGAGGGCGGTGGCAATCAGCCCCAGCATTTT
CDR3 protein: CASSAEGGGNQPQHF
clone size: NA
J gene: TRBJ1-5
V gene: TRBV19
D gene: NA

CDR3 DNA: TGTGCCAGCAGCCCACCGGGACAGAAGTACCAAGAGACCCAGTACTTC
CDR3 protein: CASSPPGQKYQETQYF
clone size: NA
J gene: TRBJ2-5
V gene: TRBV9
D gene: TRBD1

CDR3 DNA: TGTGCCAGTAGTATAGAACTAGCGTCCTCCTACGAGCAGTACTTC
CDR3 protein: CASSIELASSYEQYF
clone size: NA
J gene: TRBJ2-7
V gene: TRBV19
D gene: TRBD2

CDR3 DNA: TGTGCCAGCAGTTCCGTAGACACAGCCTACGAGCAGTACTTC
CDR3 protein: CASSSVDTAYEQYF
clone size: NA
J gene: TRBJ2-7
V gene: TRBV27
D gene: NA

CDR3 DNA: TGTGCCAGCAGCCAAGCCCCTCTCTCGGGACAAGTCTATGGCTACACCTTC
CDR3 protein: CASSQAPLSGQVYGYTF
clone size: NA
J gene: TRBJ1-2
V gene: TRBV4-2
D gene: NA

CDR3 DNA: TGTGCCAGCAGCCCCGGGACTAGCTACGAGCAGTACTTC
CDR3 protein: CASSPGTSYEQYF
clone size: NA
J gene: TRBJ2-7
V gene: TRBV11-3
D gene: TRBD2

CDR3 DNA: TGTGCCAGCAGTAGCATCGGGGGCCAAGAGACCCAGTACTTC
CDR3 protein: CASSSIGGQETQYF
clone size: NA
J gene: TRBJ2-5
V gene: TRBV7-9
D gene: NA

CDR3 DNA: TGTGCCAGCAGTGACCGACTAGTACGGGTCGATGAGCAGTTCTTC
CDR3 protein: CASSDRLVRVDEQFF
clone size: few
J gene: TRBJ2-1
V gene: TRBV27
D gene: NA

CDR3 DNA: TGTGCCATCAGCGACGGAGGAGCAAATCAGCCCCAGCATTTT
CDR3 protein: CAISDGGANQPQHF
clone size: NA
J gene: TRBJ1-5
V gene: TRBV10-3
D gene: NA

CDR3 DNA: TGTGCCAGCAGCCCCGGGGTTAGGGAACCCACTGGGGCCAACGTCCTGACTTTC
CDR3 protein: CASSPGVREPTGANVLTF
clone size: NA
J gene: TRBJ2-6
V gene: TRBV5-4
D gene: NA

CDR3 DNA: TGTGCCAGCAGTTTCTATAGGGGGAATTACGAGCAGTACTTC
CDR3 protein: CASSFYRGNYEQYF
clone size: NA
J gene: TRBJ2-7
V gene: TRBV27
D gene: NA

CDR3 DNA: TGTGCCAGCAGTTACTCGATGTCCTCGGGGGGCTACACCTTC
CDR3 protein: CASSYSMSSGGYTF
clone size: NA
J gene: TRBJ1-2
V gene: TRBV6-5
D gene: NA

CDR3 DNA: TGTGCCAGCAGCTTAGGCGGGGTGCAAGAGACCCAGTACTTC
CDR3 protein: CASSLGGVQETQYF
clone size: NA
J gene: TRBJ2-5
V gene: TRBV11-3
D gene: NA

CDR3 DNA: TGTGCCAGCAGCTTAGTGGGGGCTGAGACCCAGTACTTC
CDR3 protein: CASSLVGAETQYF
clone size: NA
J gene: TRBJ2-5
V gene: TRBV7-2
D gene: NA

CDR3 DNA: TGCGCCAGCAGCTCCCGTGATGAGCAGTTCTTC
CDR3 protein: CASSSRDEQFF
clone size: NA
J gene: TRBJ2-1
V gene: TRBV5-1
D gene: NA

CDR3 DNA: TGTGCCTGGAGTGTATTGGGGGGCACTGAAGCTTTCTTT
CDR3 protein: CAWSVLGGTEAFF
clone size: few
J gene: TRBJ1-1
V gene: TRBV30
D gene: NA

CDR3 DNA: TGTGCCAGTAGTAGGACAGAATCTAGCACAGATACGCAGTATTTT
CDR3 protein: CASSRTESSTDTQYF
clone size: NA
J gene: TRBJ2-3
V gene: TRBV19
D gene: NA

CDR3 DNA: TGTGCCACCTCACCCGAGGCTAACTATGGCTACACCTTC
CDR3 protein: CATSPEANYGYTF
clone size: NA
J gene: TRBJ1-2
V gene: TRBV15
D gene: NA

CDR3 DNA: TGTGCCAGCAGTTACGGCGGGTGGCTGTTTTTT
CDR3 protein: CASSYGGWLFF
clone size: NA
J gene: TRBJ1-4
V gene: TRBV28
D gene: NA

CDR3 DNA: TGTGCCAGCAGCAGGGATAACTATGGCTACACCTTC
CDR3 protein: CASSRDNYGYTF
clone size: few
J gene: TRBJ1-2
V gene: TRBV28
D gene: NA

CDR3 DNA: TGTGCCAGCTGGCGGGGTGCGGGAAACTACGAGCAGTACTTC
CDR3 protein: CASWRGAGNYEQYF
clone size: NA
J gene: TRBJ2-7
V gene: TRBV28
D gene: NA

CDR3 DNA: TGTGCCAGCAGCCAAGATTTAGGGGGGGCCTCTTTTAACTATGGCTACACCTTC
CDR3 protein: CASSQDLGGASFNYGYTF
clone size: NA
J gene: TRBJ1-2
V gene: TRBV4-2
D gene: NA

CDR3 DNA: TGCAGCGCTCTAACTAGCGGGGCCAACAATGAGCAGTTCTTC
CDR3 protein: CSALTSGANNEQFF
clone size: NA
J gene: TRBJ2-1
V gene: TRBV29-1
D gene: TRBD2

CDR3 DNA: TGTGCCAGCAAGGGGCGGGACTACGAGCAGTACTTC
CDR3 protein: CASKGRDYEQYF
clone size: NA
J gene: TRBJ2-7
V gene: TRBV6-6
D gene: NA

CDR3 DNA: TGCGCCAGCAGCCAAGATGAGGGAAGCTCCTACGAGCAGTACTTC
CDR3 protein: CASSQDEGSSYEQYF
clone size: NA
J gene: TRBJ2-7
V gene: TRBV4-3
D gene: NA

CDR3 DNA: TGTGCCATCAGTCCACCGGGTCGTGATTACGAGCAGTACTTC
CDR3 protein: CAISPPGRDYEQYF
clone size: once
J gene: TRBJ2-7
V gene: TRBV10-3
D gene: NA

CDR3 DNA: TGTGCCAGCAGTGACGGTGCAGGACAGAACAATGAGCAGTTCTTC
CDR3 protein: CASSDGAGQNNEQFF
clone size: NA
J gene: TRBJ2-1
V gene: TRBV6-4
D gene: NA

CDR3 DNA: TGCAGCGTTGAACTCCCAGCTAGCGGGGGGCACTACGAGCAGTACTTC
CDR3 protein: CSVELPASGGHYEQYF
clone size: few
J gene: TRBJ2-7
V gene: TRBV29-1
D gene: TRBD2

CDR3 DNA: TGTGCCAGCAGTTTGGTGGACAACTCCTACGAGCAGTACTTC
CDR3 protein: CASSLVDNSYEQYF
clone size: NA
J gene: TRBJ2-7
V gene: TRBV28
D gene: NA

CDR3 DNA: TGTGCCAGCACCGGATGGGGGGGCGTCGGCAATCAGCCCCAGCATTTT
CDR3 protein: CASTGWGGVGNQPQHF
clone size: NA
J gene: TRBJ1-5
V gene: TRBV2
D gene: NA

CDR3 DNA: TGTGCCAGCAGCCAACTGGGACTAGCGGGAGGTTATGAGCAGTTCTTC
CDR3 protein: CASSQLGLAGGYEQFF
clone size: NA
J gene: TRBJ2-1
V gene: TRBV4-2
D gene: TRBD2

CDR3 DNA: TGTGCCAGCAGCTTAGGAGGGGGCTCCTACGAGCAGTACTTC
CDR3 protein: CASSLGGGSYEQYF
clone size: NA
J gene: TRBJ2-7
V gene: TRBV7-2
D gene: NA

CDR3 DNA: TGTGCCAGCAGTGACAGGGGTTGGGAGACCCAGTACTTC
CDR3 protein: CASSDRGWETQYF
clone size: NA
J gene: TRBJ2-5
V gene: TRBV6-6
D gene: TRBD1

CDR3 DNA: TGTGCCAGCAGCGCCAGACTAGCACCCCCTGAGGACGAGCAGTACTTC
CDR3 protein: CASSARLAPPEDEQYF
clone size: NA
J gene: TRBJ2-7
V gene: TRBV7-2
D gene: TRBD2

CDR3 DNA: TGTGCCAGCAGCTTAGGGGGGCGCCTAGAGCAGTACTTC
CDR3 protein: CASSLGGRLEQYF
clone size: once
J gene: TRBJ2-7
V gene: TRBV11-2
D gene: NA

CDR3 DNA: TGTGCCAGCAGCTTAGGGGTAGCGGAGAGCTCCTACAATGAGCAGTTCTTC
CDR3 protein: CASSLGVAESSYNEQFF
clone size: NA
J gene: TRBJ2-1
V gene: TRBV7-6
D gene: NA

CDR3 DNA: TGCGCCAGCAGTGAGATACATCCGGGACTAGCGGATCCCGGGGAGCTGTTTTTT
CDR3 protein: CASSEIHPGLADPGELFF
clone size: NA
J gene: TRBJ2-2
V gene: TRBV10-2
D gene: TRBD2